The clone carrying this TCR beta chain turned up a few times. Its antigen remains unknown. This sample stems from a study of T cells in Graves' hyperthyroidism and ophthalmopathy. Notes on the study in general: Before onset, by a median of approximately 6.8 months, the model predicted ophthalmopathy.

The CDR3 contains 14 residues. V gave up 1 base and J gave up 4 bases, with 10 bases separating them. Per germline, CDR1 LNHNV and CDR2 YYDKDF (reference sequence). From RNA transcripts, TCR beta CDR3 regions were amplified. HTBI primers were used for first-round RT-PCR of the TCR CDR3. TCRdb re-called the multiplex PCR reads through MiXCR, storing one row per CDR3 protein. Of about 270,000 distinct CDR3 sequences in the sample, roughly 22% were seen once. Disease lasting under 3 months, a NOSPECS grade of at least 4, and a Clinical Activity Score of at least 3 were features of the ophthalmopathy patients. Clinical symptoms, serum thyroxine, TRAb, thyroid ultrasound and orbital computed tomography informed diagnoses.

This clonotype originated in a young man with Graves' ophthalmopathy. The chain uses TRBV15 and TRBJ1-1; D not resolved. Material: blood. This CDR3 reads CATSRVRGSTEAFF. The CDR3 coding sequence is TGTGCCACCAGCAGAGTGCGGGGATCCACTGAAGCTTTCTTT. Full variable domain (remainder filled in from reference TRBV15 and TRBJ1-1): DAMVIQNPRYQVTQFGKPVTLSCSQTLNHNVMYWYQQKSSQAPKLLFHYYDKDFNNEADTPDNFQSRRPNTSFCFLDIRSPGLGDTAMYLCATSRVRGSTEAFFGQGTRLTVV.